This T cell receptor (beta chain) was obtained from a study of T cells in Graves' hyperthyroidism and ophthalmopathy. Germline V gene lookup returns CDR1 KGHDR and CDR2 SFDVKD. V shed 5 bases and J shed 0 bases, with 14 bases lying between them. The CDR3 totals 16 residues. Diagnoses rested on clinical symptoms, serum thyroxine and TRAb, thyroid ultrasound and orbital computed tomography. RNA transcripts provided the source from which TCR beta CDR3 regions were amplified. The study used the HTBI primer set for a first-round RT-PCR of the TCR CDR3. TCRdb called the multiplex PCR reads again in MiXCR, with one record for every CDR3 protein. The data show around 340,000 distinct CDR3 sequences, with about 14% seen just once and 20% to 25% held by the top ten.

This TCR derives from a woman in her 30s with Graves' hyperthyroidism. The specimen was blood. The chain links TRBV24-1 to TRBJ2-3, with D tentatively TRBD2 (5 bases). The DNA for the CDR3 is TGTGCCACCAGTGTGGCTAGCTCTCTCAGCACAGATACGCAGTATTTT. This codes for CATSVASSLSTDTQYF.